This T cell receptor (beta chain) was sequenced during a study of spatial heterogeneity in lung cancer. This sample's time point: sample taken at primary tumor resection. From tumor, nontumor lung or frozen PBMC, whole RNA was taken unsorted for sequencing. Germline V gives CDR1 SEHNR, CDR2 FQNEAQ (reference sequence). The length of the CDR3 is 15 residues. V lost 11 bases, J lost 0 bases, and 19 bases lay in between. TCRdb re-analysed the 5' RACE reads in MiXCR, keeping a single row per CDR3 protein. The sample includes 6,000 to 8,000 distinct CDR3 sequences, over 15% of them seen just once. The receptor was isolated from a female donor with early-stage non-small cell lung cancer. The material sequenced was PBMCs, taken at surgery. The V call is TRBV7-9, the J call TRBJ1-1; D remains unclear. The CDR3 loop reads CAARGGRSMNTEAFF. DNA of the CDR3: TGTGCCGCGCGGGGAGGACGAAGCATGAACACTGAAGCTTTCTTT.